The present T cell receptor beta chain was sequenced within a study of control samples from healthy donors and cancer patients. Measured with immunoSEQ multiplex PCR; TCRdb has only the in-frame clones, and not every one. The sample has about 110,000 clones; approximately 90% are singletons. This clone has a single count. One end of the junction varies from germline; a read error may be responsible. The sequenced material came from blood. The TCR was taken from a woman aged 45 to 65 in good health.

The CDR3 DNA sequence: TGTGCCAGCAGCGGACCTGACTCGGACTTC. This encodes CASSGPDSDF. The genes are TRBV28 and TRBJ2-7; D not resolved. CDR3 length: 10 amino acids. CDR1 is MDHEN and CDR2 is SYDVKM in the germline V gene.